A selection of T cell receptor beta chains follows, all from one sample in a study of T cell changes during pregnancy in multiple sclerosis. Method: immunoSEQ multiplex PCR; TCRdb's copy keeps in-frame clones and lacks some. The data show about 73,000 clones, with roughly 92% seen just once and roughly 2.8% held by the top ten. Sample: peripheral blood, taken in the third trimester of pregnancy. Source of these receptors: a female donor in good health, enrolled as a control in a pregnancy study. The CDR3 runs from the conserved cysteine through the conserved F or W. Expanded clones are given a class, and other clones once, few, many or no size at all.

length	size	V	CDR3
15	once	TRBV10-2	CASSESQISNTEAFF
14	NA	TRBV9	CASSVATRSDTQYF
12	once	TRBV18	CASSQEGDTQYF
13	NA	TRBV7-9	CASEAGSGNTIYF
15	NA	TRBV7-2	CASSPPPAGGYEQYF
15	NA	TRBV6-1	CASSEQGALNTEAFF
14	NA	TRBV27	CASSRAGRLYEQYF
12	NA	TRBV5-6	CASSTPDQPQHF
14	NA	TRBV27	CASRKTAYTDTQYF
16	NA	TRBV7-9	CASSLASGHRTDTQYF
16	NA	TRBV7-9	CASSLSSGILQYEQYF
13	NA	TRBV7-2	CASNGGLSDTQYF
17	NA	TRBV4-1	CASTKTRRGFSYNEQFF
13	NA	TRBV2	CARSSRGNTEAFF
11	NA	TRBV20-1	CRTGFGTEAFF
15	NA	TRBV2	CASKREGTSYNEQFF
14	once	TRBV18	CASSPPTVVETQYF
13	NA	TRBV29-1	CSSSGQSDYGYTF
14	NA	TRBV7-3	CASSLQTGSNEQFF
16	once	TRBV5-1	CASSPGLGAGPETQYF
13	NA	TRBV6-5	CASSFGQGGEAFF
16	NA	TRBV28	CASSPGGTPGPDTQYF
18	NA	TRBV11-3	CASSPLGQIRSGANVLTF
16	NA	TRBV10-2	CASSDSSNTGAGELFF
15	NA	TRBV11-3	CASSQNSGRPYEQYF
16	NA	TRBV11-2	CASSLESRAPNYGYTF
15	NA	TRBV5-6	CASSFYPSGANVLTF
12	NA	TRBV10-3	CAISQDREGQFF
17	NA	TRBV21-1	CASSNARGLAGDCEQYF
13	NA	TRBV10-3	CAISGSEGEKLFF
12	once	TRBV19	CASRRQPYGYTF
15	NA	TRBV10-3	CAAQVAGDSTDTQYF
15	NA	TRBV6-6	CASKRSAPMNTEAFF
14	once	TRBV5-1	CAGSPGQGADTQYF
16	NA	TRBV19	CASTAEPSSGANVLTF
16	NA	TRBV6-1	CASSDLAGGPYNEQFF
13	NA	TRBV6-5	CASSYGLAHEQYF
15	NA	TRBV7-3	CASSLGTGVQETQYF
15	NA	TRBV29-1	CSVKEDSTSTDTQYF
18	NA	TRBV10-1	CASSEYVVSTGCRQPQHF
13	once	TRBV5-4	CASSLRGDNEQFF
17	NA	TRBV5-6	CASSAALAGGAKNIQYF
14	NA	TRBV19	CASSMDRGSQPQHF
13	NA	TRBV7-9	CASSFSGAYEQYF
15	NA	TRBV4-1	CASSQATRDNSPLHF
15	NA	TRBV28	CASNPGTGDTGELFF
14	few	TRBV4-2	CASSQVAGDEKLFF
15	NA	TRBV28	CASSSKPTGFYGYTF